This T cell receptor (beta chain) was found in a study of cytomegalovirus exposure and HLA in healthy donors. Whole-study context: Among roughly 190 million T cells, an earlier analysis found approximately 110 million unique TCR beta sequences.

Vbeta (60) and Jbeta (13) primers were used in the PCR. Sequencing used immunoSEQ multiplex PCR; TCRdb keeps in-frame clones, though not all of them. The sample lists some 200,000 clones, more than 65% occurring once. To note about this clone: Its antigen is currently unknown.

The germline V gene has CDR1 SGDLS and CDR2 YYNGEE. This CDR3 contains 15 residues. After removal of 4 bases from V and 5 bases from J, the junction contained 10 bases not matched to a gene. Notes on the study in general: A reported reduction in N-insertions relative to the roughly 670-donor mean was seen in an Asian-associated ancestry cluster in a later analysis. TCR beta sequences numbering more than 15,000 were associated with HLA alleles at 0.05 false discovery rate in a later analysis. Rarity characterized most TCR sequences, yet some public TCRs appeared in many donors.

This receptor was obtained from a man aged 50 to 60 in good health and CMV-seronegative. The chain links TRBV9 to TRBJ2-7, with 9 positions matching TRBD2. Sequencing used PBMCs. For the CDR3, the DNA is TGTGCCAGCAGCCGAAAAAGCGGGGGGTACGACGAGCAGTACTTC. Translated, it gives CASSRKSGGYDEQYF.